This T cell receptor (beta chain) was recovered during a study of blood T cells in healthy people across ages. With a J-beta primer mix and a sample-barcoded 5' primer, a second PCR ran 7 to 11 cycles. TCRdb reprocessed the 5' RACE reads with MiXCR, giving one entry per CDR3 protein. The data contain about 1,500,000 distinct CDR3 sequences, roughly 40% of them singletons. This TCR was sampled from a woman aged 18-29 years in good health. What was sequenced was blood.

The CDR3 spells CASSFSGGYEKLFF. DNA of the CDR3: TGCGCCAGCAGCTTTAGCGGCGGCTATGAAAAACTGTTTTTT. V usage is TRBV5-1 and J usage is TRBJ1-4; no clear D. Germline V gives CDR1 SGHRS, CDR2 YFSETQ. The ends were cut back, 2 bases at V and 6 bases at J, with 11 bases in the middle. The CDR3 is 14 residues long.